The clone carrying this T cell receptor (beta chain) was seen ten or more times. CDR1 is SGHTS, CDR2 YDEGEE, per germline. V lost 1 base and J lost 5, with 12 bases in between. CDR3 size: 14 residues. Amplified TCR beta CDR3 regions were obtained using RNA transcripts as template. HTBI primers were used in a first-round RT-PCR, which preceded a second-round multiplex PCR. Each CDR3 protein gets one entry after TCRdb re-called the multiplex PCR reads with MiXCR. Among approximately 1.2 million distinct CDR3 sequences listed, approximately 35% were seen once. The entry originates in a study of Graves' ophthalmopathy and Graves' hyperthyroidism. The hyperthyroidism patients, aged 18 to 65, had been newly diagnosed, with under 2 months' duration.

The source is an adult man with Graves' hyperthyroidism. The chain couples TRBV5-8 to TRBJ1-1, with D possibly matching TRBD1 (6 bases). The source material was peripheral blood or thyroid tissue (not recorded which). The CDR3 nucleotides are TGTGCCAGCAGCTTGCTCACAGGGTGGACTGAAGCTTTCTTT. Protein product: CASSLLTGWTEAFF.